These 5 T cell receptor beta chains were all obtained from the same sample, sequenced in a study of shared T cell receptors in the human thymus. Generated by immunoSEQ multiplex PCR, the TCRdb table keeps only in-frame clones and is missing some. The table shows over 350,000 clones, with just under 95% occurring only once. What was sequenced was thymocytes. These receptors came from a human donor.

CDR3 bases: TGTGCCAGCACCCAGGGGCGGGAGGTAAAATATGAGCAGTTCTTC. Amino acids: CASTQGREVKYEQFF. This chain uses TRBV11-2 with TRBJ2-1; 8 bases are a match to TRBD2. The CDR3 has 15 residues. J was trimmed by 8 bases and V by 7 bases; bases with no gene match: 13. In germline, CDR1 is SGHAT, CDR2 FQNNGV.

The chain recombines TRBV30 with TRBJ1-4; D might be TRBD1 (5 bases). The ends were cut back, 7 bases at V and 4 bases at J, with 22 bases in the middle. This CDR3 comprises 16 residues. Germline V gene data show CDR1 as GTSNPN and CDR2 as SVGIG (reference sequence). CDR3 nucleotide sequence: TGTGCCTACATAAACTTAACAGGAGGTGGTAATGAAAAACTGTTTTTT. Translating it yields CAYINLTGGGNEKLFF.

V gene TRBV5-1 combines with J gene TRBJ2-7; D remains ambiguous. The CDR3 has 12 residues. V lost 0 bases, J lost 1 base, and 2 bases lay in between. The V gene's germline CDR1 is SGHRS and CDR2 YFSETQ. This CDR3 reads CASSLVSYEQYF. CDR3 nucleotide sequence: TGCGCCAGCAGCTTGGTGTCCTACGAGCAGTACTTC.

A remark on this clone: The same CDR3 is also encoded by other DNA sequences in this sample. V gene TRBV27 combines with J gene TRBJ1-5; tentative D call: TRBD1 (5 bases). Germline CDR1 and CDR2: MNHEY and SMNVEV (reference sequence). Trimming took off 3 bases at V and 6 bases at J, with 12 bases between the two ends. The CDR3 covers 14 residues. The CDR3 region is CASSFGGGGQPQHF. CDR3 nucleotide sequence: TGTGCCAGCAGTTTTGGGGGGGGAGGTCAGCCCCAGCATTTT.

This chain uses TRBV2 with TRBJ2-3; TRBD2 matches at 11 bases. Per the germline V gene, CDR1 is SNHLY and CDR2 is FYNNEI. The CDR3 is 19 amino acids. V lost 8 bases and J lost 4; bases outside the gene matches: 20. In DNA, the CDR3 is TGTGCCAGCGGGGCGGGACTAGCGGTTTTCTGCCATGGGGCAGATACGCAGTATTTT. Its protein product is CASGAGLAVFCHGADTQYF.